The present TCR beta chain was sequenced within a study of T cell responses to AZD1222 COVID-19 vaccine. The method was immunoSEQ multiplex PCR; TCRdb's version includes in-frame clones alone and lacks a portion of them. The table has some 63,000 clones, roughly 89% seen once; the top ten hold under 6.5%. As concerns this clone: Its cognate antigen is unknown.

With 3 bases removed from V and 6 bases from J, the gap between germline ends came to 21 bases. Germline loops: CDR1 GTSNPN, CDR2 SVGIG (reference sequence). This CDR3 is built from 16 residues. Findings and caveats of the study: Scientists sampled the repertoires only once the peak T cell response had passed. Close to half of spike-specific TCRs reportedly recognize unmutated variant regions. The donor cohort was predominantly white British with a female majority, and clonal diversity may have been underestimated.

The J gene is TRBJ1-5, the V gene TRBV30; the D is unclear. The TCR sequence derives from an adult who received the AZD1222 COVID-19 vaccine. The sample here was peripheral blood, taken 28 days after the second AZD1222 dose. CDR3 nucleotides: TGTGCCTGGAGCATCATGGGGATGGGTCAGAGTCAGCCCCAGCATTTT. Encoded protein: CAWSIMGMGQSQPQHF. The whole variable domain, filled in from reference TRBV30 and TRBJ1-5, reads SQTIHQWPATLVQPVGSPLSLECTVEGTSNPNLYWYRQAAGRGLQLLFYSVGIGQISSEVPQNLSASRPQDRQFILSSKKLLLSDSGFYLCAWSIMGMGQSQPQHFGDGTRLSIL.